A selection of T cell receptor beta chains follows, all from one sample in a study of cytomegalovirus exposure and HLA in healthy donors. The assay was immunoSEQ multiplex PCR, and TCRdb's table has in-frame clones only and misses some. This table holds 150,000 to 200,000 clones, approximately 59% found once. The sequenced material came from PBMCs. These receptors were taken from a man aged 35-49 years in good health and CMV-seronegative. CDR3s include the opening cysteine and the closing phenylalanine or tryptophan. The D gene is left open where the match is weak. Clone size is given for some rows only: seen once, a few or many times, or a class if the clone is expanded.

>TRBV19|TRBD2|few|TRBJ2-7
CASKRGRDYEQYF
TGTGCCAGTAAAAGAGGGAGGGACTACGAGCAGTACTTC
>TRBV6-6|TRBD1|.|TRBJ1-6
CASVTGNSPLHF
TGTGCCAGCGTGACAGGGAATTCACCCCTCCACTTT
>TRBV19|.|.|TRBJ2-2
CASSIAWGTPRQGGTGELFF
TGTGCCAGTAGTATCGCCTGGGGGACGCCGAGACAGGGAGGAACCGGGGAGCTGTTTTTT
>TRBV4-2|.|many|TRBJ2-3
CASSQERTDTQYF
TGTGCCAGCAGCCAGGAGCGTACAGATACGCAGTATTTT
>TRBV6-5|.|.|TRBJ1-1
CASSYSGRATEAFF
TGTGCCAGCAGTTACTCGGGCAGGGCCACTGAAGCTTTCTTT
>TRBV14|TRBD2|.|TRBJ2-3
CASSQGLAGKEDTQYF
TGTGCCAGCAGCCAGGGACTAGCGGGAAAGGAGGATACGCAGTATTTT
>TRBV5-1|TRBD2|once|TRBJ2-2
CASSLGGRNTGELFF
TGCGCCAGCAGCTTGGGCGGGAGGAACACCGGGGAGCTGTTTTTT
>TRBV5-1|TRBD1|.|TRBJ1-2
CASSLDLDRGGGYGYTF
TGCGCCAGCAGCTTAGACCTCGACAGGGGCGGCGGCTATGGCTACACCTTC
>TRBV9|TRBD1|.|TRBJ1-6
CASSASGTGGPYSPLHF
TGTGCCAGCAGCGCCTCCGGGACAGGGGGCCCATATTCACCCCTCCACTTT
>TRBV7-9|TRBD1|few|TRBJ2-7
CASSLISGTGAEQYF
TGTGCCAGCAGCTTAATTTCCGGGACAGGGGCCGAGCAGTACTTC
>TRBV7-9|.|.|TRBJ2-2
CASSPGRGDTGELFF
TGTGCCAGCAGTCCCGGCAGGGGGGACACCGGGGAGCTGTTTTTT
>TRBV7-9|.|.|TRBJ1-1
CASSLDQNTEAFF
TGTGCCAGCAGCTTAGATCAGAACACTGAAGCTTTCTTT
>TRBV6-5|.|.|TRBJ1-2
CASTKGHAVGYTF
TGTGCCAGCACCAAGGGACACGCCGTCGGCTACACCTTC
>TRBV6-1|TRBD1|.|TRBJ2-5
CASSEYQGAQYF
TGTGCCAGCAGTGAGTACCAGGGGGCCCAGTACTTC
>TRBV2|.|.|TRBJ2-7
CASSERGRNEQYF
TGTGCCAGCAGTGAAAGAGGTAGAAACGAGCAGTACTTC
>TRBV25-1|.|.|TRBJ1-2
CASSGPLRQNYGYTF
TGTGCCAGCAGTGGGCCCCTCCGACAGAACTATGGCTACACCTTC
>TRBV11-3|.|.|TRBJ2-1
CASSLMGAKSYNEQFF
TGTGCCAGCAGCTTAATGGGGGCCAAATCCTACAATGAGCAGTTCTTC
>TRBV7-9|TRBD2|.|TRBJ2-5
CASSLSTSGRETQYF
TGTGCCAGCAGCTTAAGCACTAGCGGGAGAGAGACCCAGTACTTC
>TRBV4-1|.|.|TRBJ1-6
CASSQEAGAWGSPLHF
TGCGCCAGCAGCCAAGAGGCGGGAGCTTGGGGTTCACCCCTCCACTTT
>TRBV2|TRBD1|.|TRBJ1-2
CASSETGGAGYTF
TGTGCCAGCAGTGAGACAGGGGGTGCTGGCTACACCTTC
>TRBV4-1|TRBD2|few|TRBJ2-1
CASSQLRTSGGGNEQFF
TGCGCCAGCAGCCAGCTCCGGACTAGCGGGGGGGGCAATGAGCAGTTCTTC
>TRBV20-1|.|once|TRBJ2-3
CSARGVDTQYF
TGCAGTGCTAGAGGAGTAGATACGCAGTATTTT
>TRBV7-3|TRBD2|.|TRBJ2-3
CASSLGWTSRDTQYF
TGTGCCAGCAGCTTGGGGTGGACTAGCCGAGATACGCAGTATTTT
>TRBV30|.|.|TRBJ1-2
CAWVDTDYGYTF
TGTGCCTGGGTCGACACGGACTATGGCTACACCTTC
>TRBV5-1|TRBD1|.|TRBJ2-7
CASSPGQGSYEQYF
TGCGCCAGCAGCCCGGGACAGGGCTCCTACGAGCAGTACTTC
>TRBV7-9|.|.|TRBJ1-1
CASSLFPGVGGTEAFF
TGTGCCAGCAGCTTATTCCCGGGAGTTGGGGGAACTGAAGCTTTCTTT
>TRBV7-6|.|.|TRBJ2-3
CASSSRELADTQYF
TGTGCCAGCAGCTCCCGTGAGTTGGCAGATACGCAGTATTTT
>TRBV29-1|.|.|TRBJ2-1
CSALGTYNEQFF
TGCAGCGCCCTGGGGACTTACAATGAGCAGTTCTTC
>TRBV11-2|TRBD2|.|TRBJ2-7
CASSSSPGEGTSYEQYF
TGTGCCAGCAGCTCTTCCCCCGGGGAGGGGACTTCCTACGAGCAGTACTTC
>TRBV27|TRBD1|few|TRBJ1-4
CASSFRQGGTANEKLFF
TGTGCCAGCAGTTTCCGACAGGGAGGTACGGCTAATGAAAAACTGTTTTTT
>TRBV6-1|TRBD1|.|TRBJ1-2
CASSFRQGGNYGYTF
TGTGCCAGCAGTTTTAGACAGGGTGGCAACTATGGCTACACCTTC
>TRBV6-5|TRBD1|.|TRBJ1-1
CASSYPDRVAEAFF
TGTGCCAGCAGTTACCCTGACAGGGTTGCTGAAGCTTTCTTT
>TRBV7-2|.|few|TRBJ2-1
CASSPEEGPVFEQFF
TGTGCCAGCAGCCCGGAGGAGGGTCCGGTATTCGAGCAGTTCTTC
>TRBV18|.|.|TRBJ2-5
CASSPTISREETQYF
TGTGCCAGCTCACCTACAATAAGCCGGGAAGAGACCCAGTACTTC
>TRBV9|TRBD2|.|TRBJ2-1
CASSVGWGGSNEQFF
TGTGCCAGCAGCGTCGGGTGGGGCGGGAGCAATGAGCAGTTCTTC
>TRBV7-2|TRBD1|.|TRBJ2-7
CASSPRIDRDLLREQYF
TGTGCCAGCAGCCCCCGGATCGACAGGGATTTGTTGCGAGAGCAGTACTTC
>TRBV9|.|few|TRBJ2-2
CASSVGSGGGELFF
TGTGCCAGCAGCGTAGGGTCGGGTGGAGGGGAGCTGTTTTTT
>TRBV11-2|.|.|TRBJ2-1
CASSLDTGHNEQFF
TGTGCCAGCAGCTTAGACACTGGGCACAATGAGCAGTTCTTC
>TRBV5-5|TRBD1|.|TRBJ2-1
CASSLGSGTGGQNEQFF
TGTGCCAGCAGCTTGGGGAGCGGGACAGGGGGCCAAAATGAGCAGTTCTTC
>TRBV30|.|few|TRBJ1-2
CAWSVFPRQRSSNGYTF
TGTGCCTGGAGTGTATTCCCCCGACAGAGGTCTTCAAATGGCTACACCTTC
>TRBV5-8|TRBD1|.|TRBJ1-5
CASSWGTGGKQPQHF
TGTGCCAGCAGCTGGGGGACAGGGGGCAAACAGCCCCAGCATTTT
>TRBV5-4|TRBD1|.|TRBJ2-3
CASSLPNRGLKDTQYF
TGTGCCAGCAGTCTACCAAACAGGGGGCTTAAAGATACGCAGTATTTT
>TRBV7-2|TRBD2|.|TRBJ2-3
CASSLVAGGTDTQYF
TGTGCCAGCAGCTTAGTGGCGGGGGGGACAGATACGCAGTATTTT
>TRBV4-3|TRBD2|.|TRBJ2-6
CASSQVHSGSMSGANVLTF
TGCGCCAGCAGCCAAGTCCATAGCGGGAGCATGTCTGGGGCCAACGTCCTGACTTTC